The 23 T cell receptor beta chains below come from one sample, sequenced in a study of CD8+ T cells in alopecia areata. Regarding treatment: oral pan-JAK inhibitor, 5-10 mg twice daily. In each case, RNA was isolated and then reverse transcribed into cDNA as the sequencing template. Repertoires were generated with immunoSEQ multiplex PCR, while TCRdb's copy carries only in-frame clones and drops some. Among around 120,000 clones, about three fifths were seen once, and the ten largest hold around 30%. The specimen comprised CD8+ T cells sorted from blood, sampled at week 4, from a patient treated with tofacitinib. These receptors were taken from a human donor with alopecia areata.

This clone was observed a few times. V gene TRBV29-1 combines with J gene TRBJ1-2; no firm D call. This CDR3 spans 12 amino acids. Germline-derived CDR1 and CDR2 are SQVTM and ANQGSEA. Trimming left V 5 bases short and J 4 bases short, with 11 bases between. CDR3 DNA sequence: TGCAGCGTTTCCAGAGAATTCTATGGCTACACCTTC. Its translation is CSVSREFYGYTF.

The chain links TRBV7-6 to TRBJ2-5; D call uncertain. The CDR3 extends over 14 amino acids. Trimming took off 5 bases at V and 5 bases at J, with 15 bases between the two ends. Germline-derived CDR1 and CDR2 are SGHVS and FNYEAQ. The CDR3 DNA sequence: TGTGCCAGCAGCACCTACATTTTTGGGGAGACCCAGTACTTC. Its protein is CASSTYIFGETQYF. Filled out from reference TRBV7-6 and TRBJ2-5, the complete variable domain reads GAGVSQSPRYKVTKRGQDVALRCDPISGHVSLYWYRQALGQGPEFLTYFNYEAQQDKSGLPNDRFSAERPEGSISTLTIQRTEQRDSAMYRCASSTYIFGETQYFGPGTRLLVL.

The rearrangement uses TRBV30 and TRBJ1-2, with D unresolved. CDR3 length equals 13 residues. Deletions cut 4 bases from V and 8 bases from J, with 17 bases between. Germline assignment: CDR1 GTSNPN and CDR2 SVGIG (reference sequence). CDR3 amino acids: CAWKLTFTGGYTF. The CDR3 coding sequence is TGTGCCTGGAAGCTGACTTTTACGGGGGGCTACACCTTC.

The chain uses TRBV4-2 and TRBJ2-3; 10 bases line up with TRBD2. Trimming at V came to 7 bases and at J to 6 bases, leaving 4 bases not matched to a gene. Germline CDR1 and CDR2: LGHNA and YNFKEQ. This CDR3 is built from 13 residues. CDR3 in DNA: TGTGCCAGCACTAGCGGGGGTAGGGATACGCAGTATTTT. Translation gives CASTSGGRDTQYF.

The gene calls are TRBV9 and TRBJ2-5, with D unresolved. CDR3 size: 15 residues. Trimming took 4 bases from V and 4 from J, leaving 17 bases between them. Germline-derived CDR1 and CDR2 are SGDLS and YYNGEE. CDR3 region: CASSPQWQVGETQYF. For the CDR3, the DNA is TGTGCCAGCAGCCCCCAGTGGCAGGTCGGAGAGACCCAGTACTTC. Supplemented by reference TRBV9 and TRBJ2-5, the full variable domain reads DSGVTQTPKHLITATGQRVTLRCSPRSGDLSVYWYQQSLDQGLQFLIQYYNGEERAKGNILERFSAQQFPDLHSELNLSSLELGDSALYFCASSPQWQVGETQYFGPGTRLLVL.

The sample holds one count of this clone. The V call is TRBV30, the J call TRBJ1-1; maybe TRBD1 (6 bases). Per the germline V gene, CDR1 is GTSNPN and CDR2 is SVGIG (reference sequence). The CDR3 is 14 amino acids. Trimming removed 2 bases at V and 1 base at J, with 11 bases between. CDR3 region: CAWSPGVSNTEAFF. CDR3 nucleotides: TGTGCCTGGAGTCCAGGGGTCTCGAACACTGAAGCTTTCTTT.

This rearrangement joins TRBV30 to TRBJ1-2, with TRBD1 matching over 8 bases. Trimming cost V 3 bases and J 4 bases; bases outside gene matches: 4. CDR1 GTSNPN and CDR2 SVGIG come from the germline V gene (reference sequence). The CDR3 totals 13 residues. The CDR3 loop reads CAWSQGAGYGYTF. The CDR3, as DNA: TGTGCCTGGAGCCAGGGGGCGGGCTATGGCTACACCTTC.

This CDR3 is CASSLAGGHYEQYF. The CDR3 DNA is TGTGCCAGCAGTCTAGCGGGGGGGCACTACGAGCAGTACTTC. The V and J genes are TRBV28 and TRBJ2-7; 12 bases line up with TRBD2. Germline V gene data show CDR1 as MDHEN and CDR2 as SYDVKM. The CDR3 sequence is 14 residues long. The V segment lost 5 bases and the J segment 3 bases; nucleotides outside the gene matches: 2.

The chain employs TRBV7-9 and TRBJ2-1; 7 nucleotides match TRBD2. Germline loops: CDR1 SEHNR, CDR2 FQNEAQ (reference sequence). This CDR3 is built from 18 residues. After removal of 4 bases from V and 4 bases from J, the junction contained 16 bases not matched to a gene. The CDR3 protein is CASSSSPGGPVIYNEQFF. CDR3 nucleotides: TGTGCCAGCAGCTCCTCCCCGGGAGGCCCGGTCATATACAATGAGCAGTTCTTC.

The sample holds a few counts of this clone. The chain joins TRBV29-1 to TRBJ1-1; D uncertain. This CDR3 contains 14 residues. The V and J ends lost 0 bases and 1 base respectively, with 9 bases between them. CDR1 and CDR2 (germline): SQVTM, ANQGSEA. The CDR3 reads CSVEDPRSNTEAFF. As DNA, the CDR3 is TGCAGCGTTGAAGATCCCAGATCGAACACTGAAGCTTTCTTT.

The chain links TRBV4-1 to TRBJ1-4; D is ambiguous. This CDR3 has 15 amino acids. The V and J ends lost 2 bases and 0 bases respectively, with 7 bases between them. Germline V gene data show CDR1 as MGHRA and CDR2 as YSYEKL. The CDR3 DNA is TGCGCCAGCAGCCAAAGTGGGTCAACTAATGAAAAACTGTTTTTT. This encodes CASSQSGSTNEKLFF.

V usage is TRBV29-1 and J usage is TRBJ2-3, with D perhaps matching TRBD1 (6 bases). V was cut by 0 bases and J by 0 bases, with 10 bases left in between. Germline loops: CDR1 SQVTM, CDR2 ANQGSEA. The CDR3 is 15 residues long. As DNA, the CDR3 is TGCAGCGTTGAAGAAGGGGGACCTAGCACAGATACGCAGTATTTT. Encoded protein: CSVEEGGPSTDTQYF.

This clone turned up a few times. The V and J genes are TRBV13 and TRBJ2-1, with D perhaps TRBD1 (6 bases). Trimming took off 4 bases at V and 9 bases at J, with 16 bases between the two ends. Germline CDR1 PRHDT, CDR2 FYEKMQ (reference sequence). This CDR3 is built from 14 residues. CDR3 nucleotide sequence: TGTGCCAGCAGCTCACAGGGAAGGCTAGTTGAGCAGTTCTTC. Protein: CASSSQGRLVEQFF.

The chain couples TRBV7-9 to TRBJ1-4; D gene unclear. CDR1 is SEHNR and CDR2 is FQNEAQ in the germline V gene (reference sequence). Trimming cost V 4 bases and J 5 bases, with 14 bases left between them. The CDR3 sequence is 15 residues long. Here the CDR3 reads CASSSPGGRNEKLFF. CDR3 coding DNA: TGTGCCAGCAGCTCCCCGGGAGGGAGGAATGAAAAACTGTTTTTT.

V is TRBV27 and J is TRBJ1-4, with D unresolved. CDR1 and CDR2 from the germline V gene are MNHEY and SMNVEV (reference sequence). Trimming pared 1 base from V and 5 bases from J, leaving 17 bases between. The CDR3 spans 17 residues. CDR3 coding DNA: TGTGCCAGCAGTTTATTATCGCCAAGAGGAGGGAATGAAAAACTGTTTTTT. It specifies CASSLLSPRGGNEKLFF.

This clone was seen only a few times. The rearrangement uses TRBV7-2 and TRBJ1-6, with 7 nucleotides matching TRBD1. V was clipped by 0 bases and J by 3 bases; unmatched bases: 8. CDR1 and CDR2 from the germline V gene are SGHTA and FQGNSA. This CDR3 contains 18 residues. As DNA, the CDR3 is TGTGCCAGCAGCTTAGCGAGGATCGGACAGGACTATAATTCACCCCTCCACTTT. The encoded protein is CASSLARIGQDYNSPLHF.

This clone has only one observation. The CDR3 here is CAWTQGNEKLFF. The DNA for the CDR3 is TGTGCCTGGACGCAGGGAAATGAAAAACTGTTTTTT. The genes are TRBV30 and TRBJ1-4; D might be TRBD1 (5 bases). Deletions cut 4 bases from V and 5 bases from J, with 8 bases between. There are 12 residues in the CDR3. In germline, CDR1 is GTSNPN, CDR2 SVGIG (reference sequence).

This chain links TRBV29-1 with TRBJ2-1, with D possibly TRBD2 on 7 matching bases. This CDR3 has 12 residues. Trimming took 5 bases from V and 8 from J, leaving 13 bases between them. CDR1 is SQVTM and CDR2 is ANQGSEA in the germline V gene. CDR3 sequence reads: CSVNEGGYEQFF. The CDR3 DNA is TGCAGCGTTAATGAGGGGGGGTATGAGCAGTTCTTC.

The CDR3 DNA reads as TGTGCCAGCAGCGCCGGGTCGGGGTCACCCCTCCACTTT. It encodes CASSAGSGSPLHF. The V gene is TRBV5-6, the J gene TRBJ1-6; no definite D call. CDR1 is SGHDT and CDR2 is YYEEEE in the germline V gene. This CDR3 is 13 amino acids long. V shed 4 bases and J shed 10 bases, with 12 bases lying between them.

The chain combines TRBV6-1 with TRBJ2-2; 11 bases align to TRBD2. After removal of 6 bases from V and 3 bases from J, the junction contained 0 bases not matched to a gene. The CDR3 has 14 residues. Germline V lookup: CDR1 MNHNS, CDR2 SASEGT. This chain's CDR3 is CASRLAGDTGELFF. The CDR3 region has the DNA TGTGCCAGCAGACTAGCGGGGGACACCGGGGAGCTGTTTTTT.

The chain links TRBV12-5 to TRBJ2-5; D call uncertain. Trimming removed 2 bases from V and 0 bases from J, with 7 bases in between. The CDR3 spans 14 residues. Germline V CDR1 and CDR2: LGHNT, FRNRAP. CDR3 region: CASGLNSHQETQYF. DNA of the CDR3: TGTGCTAGTGGTTTGAACAGCCACCAAGAGACCCAGTACTTC.

V gene TRBV5-1 combines with J gene TRBJ2-3; D remains ambiguous. The germline V and J ends were trimmed by 3 bases and 2 bases, with 10 bases remaining between them. This CDR3 has 14 residues. Germline loops: CDR1 SGHRS, CDR2 YFSETQ. The CDR3, as DNA: TGCGCCAGCAGCTCCTGGATAACCACAGATACGCAGTATTTT. Translating it yields CASSSWITTDTQYF.

This clone has a handful of counts. Other DNA sequences in the same sample also yield this CDR3. The rearrangement uses TRBV29-1 and TRBJ1-2; no reliable D call. V lost 2 bases, J lost 5 bases, and 6 bases lay in between. Germline loops: CDR1 SQVTM, CDR2 ANQGSEA. The CDR3 is 11 amino acids. DNA of the CDR3: TGCAGCGTTGAAACGCTGTATGGCTACACCTTC. Amino acid sequence: CSVETLYGYTF. Full variable domain (missing parts from reference TRBV29-1 and TRBJ1-2): SAVISQKPSRDICQRGTSLTIQCQVDSQVTMMFWYRQQPGQSLTLIATANQGSEATYESGFVIDKFPISRPNLTFSTLTVSNMSPEDSSIYLCSVETLYGYTFGSGTRLTVV.